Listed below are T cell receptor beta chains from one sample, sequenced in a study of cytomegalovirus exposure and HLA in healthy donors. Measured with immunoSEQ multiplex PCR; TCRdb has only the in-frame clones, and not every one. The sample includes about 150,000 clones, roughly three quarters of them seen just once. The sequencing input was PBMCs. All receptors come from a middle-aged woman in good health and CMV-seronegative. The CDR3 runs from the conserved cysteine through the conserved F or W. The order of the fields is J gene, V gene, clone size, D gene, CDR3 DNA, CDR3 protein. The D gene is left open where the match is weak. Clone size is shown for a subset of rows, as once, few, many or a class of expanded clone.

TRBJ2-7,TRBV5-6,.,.,TGTGCCAGCAGCTTGTTGGGGAGAGGCGAGCAGTACTTC,CASSLLGRGEQYF
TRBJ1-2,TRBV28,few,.,TGTGCCAGCAGTTCACTCTTAGATGGCTACACCTTC,CASSSLLDGYTF
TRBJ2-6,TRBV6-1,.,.,TGTGCCAGCAGTCGACACTTCTCTGGGGCCAACGGCCTGACTTTC,CASSRHFSGANGLTF
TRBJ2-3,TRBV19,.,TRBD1,TGTGCCAGCCGCTCCCAGGGGGCCACAGATACGCAGTATTTT,CASRSQGATDTQYF
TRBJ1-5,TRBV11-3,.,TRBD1,TGTGCCAGCAGCTCCACCGGGCGGGACAGTTATCAGCCCCAGCATTTT,CASSSTGRDSYQPQHF
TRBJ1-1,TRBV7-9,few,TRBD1,TGTGCCAGCAGTCGTATCCAGGGGGAGAGGACTGAAGCTTTCTTT,CASSRIQGERTEAFF
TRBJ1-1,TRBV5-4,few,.,TGTGCCAGCAGCTTAGATAGCGGGAACACTGAAGCTTTCTTT,CASSLDSGNTEAFF
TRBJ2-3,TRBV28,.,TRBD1,TGTGCCAGCAGTTGGGACAGGGCAACGCAGTATTTT,CASSWDRATQYF
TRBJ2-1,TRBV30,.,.,TGTGCCTGGAGTGCTGACTCCATCCTCAATGAGCAGTTCTTC,CAWSADSILNEQFF
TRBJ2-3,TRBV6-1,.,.,TGTGCCAGCAGCCTGACAGGTTCCGAGGCAGATACGCAGTATTTT,CASSLTGSEADTQYF
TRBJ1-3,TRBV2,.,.,TGTGCCAGCAGGAGAGACTCTGGAAACACCATATATTTT,CASRRDSGNTIYF
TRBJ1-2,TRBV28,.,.,TGTGCCACAGTCTTCGGGTATGGCTACACCTTC,CATVFGYGYTF
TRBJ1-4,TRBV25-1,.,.,TGTGCCAGCAGTGAAGGACGTCGGGGAAGGGCTAATGAAAAACTGTTTTTT,CASSEGRRGRANEKLFF
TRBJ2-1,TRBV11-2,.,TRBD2,TGTGCCAGCATCCTTGCTAGCGGGAGGACTGGACTAAATGAGCAGTTCTTC,CASILASGRTGLNEQFF
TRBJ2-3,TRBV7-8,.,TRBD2,TGTGCCAGCAGCTTAAAGCGGGGGGTAAATACGCAGTATTTT,CASSLKRGVNTQYF
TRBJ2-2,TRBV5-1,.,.,TGCGCCAGCAGGTCGGGGACTGAGAACACCGGGGAGCTGTTTTTT,CASRSGTENTGELFF
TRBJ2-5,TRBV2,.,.,TGTGCCAGCAGTGAAAGGCGGTATTACGGGACCCAGTACTTC,CASSERRYYGTQYF
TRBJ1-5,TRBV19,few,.,TGTGCCAGTAGAGAACAGGGAAATCAGCCCCAGCATTTT,CASREQGNQPQHF
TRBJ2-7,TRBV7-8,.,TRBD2,TGTGCCAGCAGCATCATGACTAGCGGGAGTTACGAGCAGTACTTC,CASSIMTSGSYEQYF
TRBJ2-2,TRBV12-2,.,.,TGTGCAAGTCGCTTAGCGAGGTACGGGAAACCGAACACCGGGGAGCTGTTTTTT,CASRLARYGKPNTGELFF
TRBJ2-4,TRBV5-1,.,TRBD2,TGCGCCAGCAGCTCGGGAGGGGGACCAAGAAACATTCAGTACTTC,CASSSGGGPRNIQYF
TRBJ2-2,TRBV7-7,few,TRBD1,TGTGCCAGCAGCTTGTCGACAGACAGGGGCACCGGGGAGCTGTTTTTT,CASSLSTDRGTGELFF
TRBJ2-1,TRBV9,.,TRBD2,TGTGCCAGCAGCGTGAATCGGCTAGCGGGAGAGGGTGAGCAGTTCTTC,CASSVNRLAGEGEQFF